Listed here are 26 T cell receptor beta chains from one sample, sequenced in a study of shared clonotypes between healthy human individuals. Only in-frame clones appear in the TCRdb table, and some are missing; sequencing was by immunoSEQ multiplex PCR. The data contain more than 2 million clones, 90% to 95% of them singletons. Material for sequencing was naive CD4+ T cells sorted from blood. Noted subset: CD45RA+ positively selected. The receptors here all came from a man between 18 and 35 years old in good health.

About this clone: Other nucleotide sequences from this sample produce the same CDR3. The rearrangement uses TRBV7-2 and TRBJ1-2; no reliable D call. The V gene lost 1 base and the J gene lost 5 bases, with 8 bases spanning the gap. The germline CDR1 and CDR2 sequences are SGHTA and FQGNSA. This CDR3 has 13 amino acids. The CDR3 nucleotides read TGTGCCAGCAGCTTAGGGCAGTTATATGGCTACACCTTC. This encodes CASSLGQLYGYTF.

On this clone itself: This sample includes further DNA sequences coding for the same CDR3. J is TRBJ2-7 and V is TRBV10-3; TRBD2 might be the D (5 bases). Germline CDR1 is ENHRY and CDR2 is SYGVKD. V lost 0 bases to trimming and J lost 3 bases, with 9 bases between them. The CDR3 spans 14 residues. CDR3 bases: TGTGCCATCAGTGAGTCAAGCGGAATCTACGAGCAGTACTTC. Amino acids: CAISESSGIYEQYF.

As to this clone: The same CDR3 can be traced to other DNA sequences in this sample. The rearrangement links TRBV10-1 to TRBJ2-3, with D maybe TRBD1 (7 bases). Looked up from germline, CDR1 is WNHNN and CDR2 is SYGVQD (reference sequence). V was clipped by 0 bases and J by 0 bases, with 10 bases between them. This CDR3 has 16 amino acids. CDR3 in amino acids: CASSESPGGSTDTQYF. CDR3 DNA sequence: TGCGCCAGCAGTGAGTCACCAGGGGGGAGCACAGATACGCAGTATTTT.

This rearrangement joins TRBV6-1 to TRBJ1-2, with 9 bases aligning to TRBD1. CDR1 is MNHNS, CDR2 SASEGT, per germline. Losses at the gene ends were 6 bases for V and 2 bases for J; bases not matched to a gene: 4. The CDR3 loop spans 14 amino acids. The CDR3 protein is CASRAGTGNYGYTF. The CDR3 region has the DNA TGTGCCAGCAGGGCCGGGACAGGGAACTATGGCTACACCTTC.

The chain carries TRBV10-3 and TRBJ2-2, with 7 nucleotides matching TRBD1. In germline, CDR1 is ENHRY, CDR2 SYGVKD. The CDR3 totals 15 residues. J gave up 4 bases and V 7 bases, and 9 bases lay outside the gene matches. The DNA for the CDR3 is TGTGCCATCAAGATAGGGGGCACCGCCACCGGGGAGCTGTTTTTT. Residues: CAIKIGGTATGELFF.

The chain is built from TRBV9 and TRBJ2-1; no reliable D call. The germline V and J ends were trimmed by 4 bases and 3 bases, with 11 bases remaining between them. The CDR3 has 14 residues. CDR1 and CDR2 (germline): SGDLS, YYNGEE. In DNA form, the CDR3 reads TGTGCCAGCAGCCCGGCAGCCCTCTACAATGAGCAGTTCTTC. The encoded protein is CASSPAALYNEQFF.

On this clone itself: This may stem from a read error, because a much larger clone lies one nucleotide away. This chain joins TRBV25-1 and TRBJ2-5; D remains ambiguous. V dropped 6 bases and J dropped 1 base, with 3 bases sitting between them. The CDR3 totals 11 residues. CDR1 is MGHDK and CDR2 is SYGVNS in the germline V gene. The CDR3 coding sequence is TGTGCCAGCAGCCCCCAAGAGACCCAGTACTTC. Protein product: CASSPQETQYF.

The rearrangement joins TRBV5-1 to TRBJ1-6, with 10 bases lining up with TRBD1. Germline CDR1 and CDR2: SGHRS and YFSETQ. J was trimmed by 10 bases and V by 0 bases; bases with no gene match: 4. This CDR3 has 15 residues. The CDR3 loop reads CASSLAGQGESPLHF. CDR3 bases: TGCGCCAGCAGCTTGGCCGGACAGGGGGAGTCACCCCTCCACTTT.

This chain links TRBV7-6 with TRBJ2-6; either TRBD1 or TRBD2 may supply D (6 bases each). Germline-derived CDR1 and CDR2 are SGHVS and FNYEAQ. The CDR3 contains 18 residues. Trimming removed 2 bases from V and 0 bases from J, with 14 bases in between. The DNA for the CDR3 is TGTGCCAGCAGCTTAAGGCCAGGGGAGGCCTCTGGGGCCAACGTCCTGACTTTC. This sequence encodes CASSLRPGEASGANVLTF.

CDR3: CAISEGVAETQYF. CDR3 bases: TGTGCCATCAGTGAGGGGGTGGCAGAGACCCAGTACTTC. The chain carries TRBV10-3 and TRBJ2-5; D ambiguous. V shed 2 bases and J shed 4 bases, with 8 bases lying between them. The CDR3 length is 13 residues. Germline V gives CDR1 ENHRY, CDR2 SYGVKD.

CDR3 DNA sequence: TGCGCCAGCAGCTTGGGACAGGGGCAGGGAAATTCACCCCTCCACTTT. Translated, it gives CASSLGQGQGNSPLHF. The chain uses TRBV5-1 and TRBJ1-6, with TRBD1 matching 8 bases. CDR3 length: 16 residues. Per germline, CDR1 SGHRS and CDR2 YFSETQ. The V segment lost 0 bases and the J segment 7 bases; nucleotides outside the gene matches: 6. The full variable domain, rest sourced from reference TRBV5-1 and TRBJ1-6, is KAGVTQTPRYLIKTRGQQVTLSCSPISGHRSVSWYQQTPGQGLQFLFEYFSETQRNKGNFPGRFSGRQFSNSRSEMNVSTLELGDSALYLCASSLGQGQGNSPLHFGNGTRLTVT.

For this clone: Other DNA sequences from this sample encode an identical CDR3 as well. The V and J genes are TRBV9 and TRBJ1-6; D perhaps matches TRBD1 (6 bases). V lost 0 bases to trimming and J lost 1 base, with 8 bases between them. Germline loops: CDR1 SGDLS, CDR2 YYNGEE. The CDR3 covers 16 residues. The CDR3 region is CASSVGGASYNSPLHF. As DNA, the CDR3 is TGTGCCAGCAGCGTAGGGGGGGCTTCCTATAATTCACCCCTCCACTTT.

V is TRBV5-4 and J is TRBJ2-5; D gene unclear. There are 13 residues in the CDR3. Trimming left V 2 bases short and J 4 bases short, with 9 bases between. CDR1 is SGHNT, CDR2 YYREEE, per germline (reference sequence). The CDR3 DNA reads TGTGCCAGCAGCTTTACGAGTACAGAGACCCAGTACTTC. Protein: CASSFTSTETQYF.

Comments on this clone: This sample also contains other DNA sequences that code for the same CDR3. The J gene is TRBJ1-4, the V gene TRBV6-5; 7 bases match TRBD1. J gave up 2 bases and V 5 bases, and 5 bases lay outside the gene matches. This CDR3 contains 15 residues. CDR1 is MNHEY and CDR2 is SVGAGI in the germline V gene. CDR3 in amino acids: CASSLTGTTNEKLFF. DNA for the CDR3: TGTGCCAGCAGTCTGACAGGGACCACTAATGAAAAACTGTTTTTT.

J is TRBJ2-7 and V is TRBV29-1, with 8 bases lining up with TRBD1. Germline V lookup: CDR1 SQVTM, CDR2 ANQGSEA. V was clipped by 7 bases and J by 4 bases; unmatched bases: 18. This CDR3 has 16 amino acids. CDR3 DNA: TGCAGCGCCCAGAGGGGCCGGGACAGGACTGCTTACGAGCAGTACTTC. Translated, it gives CSAQRGRDRTAYEQYF.

On this clone: Other DNA sequences in the same sample also yield this CDR3. The rearrangement links TRBV5-1 to TRBJ1-1; 7 positions agree with TRBD1. Germline values: CDR1 SGHRS, CDR2 YFSETQ. The CDR3 runs 13 residues. With V trimmed by 3 bases and J by 4 bases, 3 bases remained unmatched. The DNA for the CDR3 is TGCGCCAGCAGCTCAGGGGGGAGCACTGAAGCTTTCTTT. The encoded protein is CASSSGGSTEAFF.

This clone was observed once. The V gene is TRBV7-2, the J gene TRBJ2-7; no definite D call. The CDR3 runs to 14 residues. Trimming shortened V by 3 bases and J by 2 bases, and 11 bases separated the two germline ends. Per germline, CDR1 SGHTA and CDR2 FQGNSA. The CDR3 sequence is CASSLEGNAYEQYF. Written as DNA, the CDR3 is TGTGCCAGCAGCTTGGAAGGTAACGCCTACGAGCAGTACTTC.

The chain uses TRBV4-1 and TRBJ2-5; D is uncertain. Germline V gives CDR1 MGHRA, CDR2 YSYEKL. The CDR3 runs 13 residues. The V end was cut by 6 bases, the J end by 0 bases, with 8 bases between. CDR3 DNA sequence: TGCGCCAGCAGTTTCCGGGACCAAGAGACCCAGTACTTC. Residues: CASSFRDQETQYF.

The CDR3 spells CASSPRDSKNIQYF. DNA of the CDR3: TGTGCCAGCAGTCCCAGGGACAGCAAAAACATTCAGTACTTC. This chain connects TRBV6-5 to TRBJ2-4; TRBD1 matches at 7 bases. Germline-derived CDR1 and CDR2 are MNHEY and SVGAGI. The CDR3 runs to 14 residues. With V trimmed by 5 bases and J by 3 bases, 4 bases remained unmatched.

The V gene is TRBV5-1, the J gene TRBJ2-5; 8 bases fit TRBD1. The V gene's germline CDR1 is SGHRS and CDR2 YFSETQ. The CDR3 is made up of 16 amino acids. Trimming cost V 4 bases and J 5 bases; bases outside gene matches: 13. The CDR3 DNA is TGCGCCAGCAGCAACCGGACAGGGTGGTCGCAGGAGACCCAGTACTTC. This translates into CASSNRTGWSQETQYF.

The chain recombines TRBV5-4 with TRBJ2-2, with TRBD1 identical over 7 bases. The germline CDR1 and CDR2 sequences are SGHNT and YYREEE (reference sequence). The CDR3 is 16 residues long. V shed 4 bases, J shed 1 base, and the junction held 7 bases outside the gene matches. The DNA for the CDR3 is TGTGCCAGCAGCGGAAGGACAGGAGAGAACACCGGGGAGCTGTTTTTT. The encoded protein is CASSGRTGENTGELFF.

V usage is TRBV19 and J usage is TRBJ2-6; 10 bases map to TRBD1. This CDR3 region has 17 residues. CDR1 and CDR2 from the germline V gene are LNHDA and SQIVND (reference sequence). The V gene end was trimmed by 3 bases and the J gene end by 2 bases; junction bases not matched to a gene: 4. CDR3: CASSIGQGEAGANVLTF. DNA of the CDR3: TGTGCCAGTAGTATCGGACAGGGGGAAGCTGGGGCCAACGTCCTGACTTTC.

The chain couples TRBV27 to TRBJ1-2; weak D call: TRBD1 (6 bases). V was pared by 4 bases and J by 1 base, with 13 bases between. The CDR3 has 15 amino acids. Per germline, CDR1 MNHEY and CDR2 SMNVEV (reference sequence). The CDR3 reads CASSSPSRGNYGYTF. The CDR3 DNA sequence: TGTGCCAGCAGTTCCCCCTCCAGGGGTAACTATGGCTACACCTTC.

With respect to this clone: The sample has other DNA sequences that encode this CDR3 too. The chain recombines TRBV9 with TRBJ2-2, with D unresolved. The CDR3 runs 14 residues. CDR1 is SGDLS and CDR2 is YYNGEE in the germline V gene. With 0 bases removed from V and 4 bases from J, the gap between germline ends came to 7 bases. The CDR3 DNA follows: TGTGCCAGCAGCGTAGTCAGTTCCACCGGGGAGCTGTTTTTT. As protein: CASSVVSSTGELFF.

CDR3 protein: CASSESRQNGVPNIQYF. CDR3 bases: TGCGCCAGCAGTGAGTCGAGGCAAAACGGGGTACCCAACATTCAGTACTTC. The J gene is TRBJ2-4, the V gene TRBV10-2; possibly TRBD2 for D (5 bases). The CDR3 has 17 amino acids. Germline values: CDR1 WSHSY, CDR2 SAAADI. Trimming stripped 0 bases from V and 7 bases from J, with 19 bases between.

DNA of the CDR3: TGTGCCAGCAGCCGCTCCGGGGGAGGGAACGGGGAGCAGTACTTC. The encoded protein is CASSRSGGGNGEQYF. The chain recombines TRBV27 with TRBJ2-7; TRBD2 matches at 7 bases. CDR1 and CDR2 (germline): MNHEY, SMNVEV (reference sequence). This CDR3 region has 15 residues. V lost 6 bases to trimming and J lost 7 bases; unmatched junction nucleotides: 15.